This T cell receptor (beta chain) was observed in a study of shared clonotypes between healthy human individuals. Regarding the study as a whole: Sharing across four donors was seen in 4% to 6.5% of naive CD4 clonotypes.

Naivety among CD8 cells was defined by CD45RO negativity and positive CCR7 selection, thereby excluding terminally differentiated effector memory CD45RA+ cells. Healthy adults negative for HIV, lacking recent acute infections or vaccinations, served as donors. Every contributor of samples was a Caucasian grown-up residing in Nashville, Tennessee. This clone was counted a few times. The target antigen is unknown. Assay: immunoSEQ multiplex PCR; the TCRdb copy retains only in-frame clones and omits some. Seen here are under 850,000 clones, over 90% observed once, and the top ten hold 24%. Trimming cost V 0 bases and J 7 bases, with 16 bases left between them. The CDR3 totals 16 residues. The V gene's germline CDR1 is LNHDA and CDR2 SQIVND (reference sequence).

The receptor comes from a man under 40 in good health. Sequences were obtained from naive CD8+ T cells sorted from blood. This chain uses TRBV19 with TRBJ1-5; D might be TRBD1 (5 bases). CDR3 in DNA: TGTGCCAGTAGTATAGATTCGGGACTAGCTGGGCAGCCCCAGCATTTT. It codes for CASSIDSGLAGQPQHF. Drawing the rest from reference TRBV19 and TRBJ1-5, the complete variable domain is DGGITQSPKYLFRKEGQNVTLSCEQNLNHDAMYWYRQDPGQGLRLIYYSQIVNDFQKGDIAEGYSVSREKKESFPLTVTSAQKNPTAFYLCASSIDSGLAGQPQHFGDGTRLSIL.